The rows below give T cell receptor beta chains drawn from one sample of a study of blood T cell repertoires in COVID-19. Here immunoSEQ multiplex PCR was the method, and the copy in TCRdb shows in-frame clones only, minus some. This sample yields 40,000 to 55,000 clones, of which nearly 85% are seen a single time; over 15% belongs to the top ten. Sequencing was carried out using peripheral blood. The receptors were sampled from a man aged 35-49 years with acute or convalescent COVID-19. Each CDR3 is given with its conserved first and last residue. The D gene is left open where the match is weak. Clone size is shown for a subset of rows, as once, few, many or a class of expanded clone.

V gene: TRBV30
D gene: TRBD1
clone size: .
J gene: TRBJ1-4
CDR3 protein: CAWRRQGAEEKLFF
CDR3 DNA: TGTGCCTGGAGAAGACAGGGGGCAGAGGAAAAACTGTTTTTT

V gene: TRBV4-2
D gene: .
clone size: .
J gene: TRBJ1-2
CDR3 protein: CASSLDGGSDYGYTF
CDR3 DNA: TGTGCCAGCAGCCTAGACGGGGGATCAGACTATGGCTACACCTTC

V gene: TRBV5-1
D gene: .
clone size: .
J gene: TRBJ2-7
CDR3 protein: CASSLDGRGSPTREQYF
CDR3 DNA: TGCGCCAGCAGCTTGGACGGCCGGGGGTCCCCTACTCGGGAGCAGTACTTC

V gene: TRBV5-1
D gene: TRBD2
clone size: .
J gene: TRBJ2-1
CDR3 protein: CASRRGENEQFF
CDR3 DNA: TGCGCCAGCAGGCGGGGGGAAAATGAGCAGTTCTTC

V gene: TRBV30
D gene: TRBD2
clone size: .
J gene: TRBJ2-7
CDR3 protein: CAWSGIAGGPTGRAYEQYF
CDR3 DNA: TGTGCCTGGAGTGGAATAGCGGGCGGACCTACGGGAAGAGCGTACGAGCAGTACTTC

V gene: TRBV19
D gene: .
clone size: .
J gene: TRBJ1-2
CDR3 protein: CASRPGGQVGGYTF
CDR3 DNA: TGTGCCAGTAGGCCCGGGGGGCAAGTCGGTGGCTACACCTTC

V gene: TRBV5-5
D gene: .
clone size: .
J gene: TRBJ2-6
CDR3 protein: CASSLEGWAGANVLTF
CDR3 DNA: TGTGCCAGCAGCTTGGAGGGGTGGGCTGGGGCCAACGTCCTGACTTTC

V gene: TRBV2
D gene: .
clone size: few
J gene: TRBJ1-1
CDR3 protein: CASISGGTEAFF
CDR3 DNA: TGTGCCAGCATATCAGGAGGCACTGAAGCTTTCTTT

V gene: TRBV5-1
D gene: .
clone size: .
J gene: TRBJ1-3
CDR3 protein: CASSLEGQRGGNTIYF
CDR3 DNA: TGCGCCAGCAGCTTGGAAGGACAGAGGGGAGGAAACACCATATATTTT

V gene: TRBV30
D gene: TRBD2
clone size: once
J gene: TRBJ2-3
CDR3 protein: CAWSVGTSGLTDTQYF
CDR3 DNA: TGTGCCTGGAGTGTAGGGACTAGCGGCCTCACAGATACGCAGTATTTT

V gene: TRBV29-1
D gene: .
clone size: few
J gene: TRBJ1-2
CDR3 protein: CSVEVVLFGYTF
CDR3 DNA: TGCAGCGTTGAAGTGGTACTTTTCGGCTACACCTTC

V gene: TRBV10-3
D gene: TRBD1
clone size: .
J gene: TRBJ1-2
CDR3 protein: CAISELSRTGTGAFNYGYTF
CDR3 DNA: TGTGCCATCAGTGAGTTATCTAGAACCGGGACAGGGGCCTTTAACTATGGCTACACCTTC

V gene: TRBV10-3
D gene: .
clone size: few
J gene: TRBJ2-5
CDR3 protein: CAIRHTSRETQYF
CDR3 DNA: TGTGCCATCCGTCATACTAGTCGGGAGACCCAGTACTTC

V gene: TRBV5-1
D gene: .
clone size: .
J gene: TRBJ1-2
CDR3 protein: CASSLSGVGYTF
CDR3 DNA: TGCGCCAGCAGCCTCTCAGGGGTTGGCTACACCTTC

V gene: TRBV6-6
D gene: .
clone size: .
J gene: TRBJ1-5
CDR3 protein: CASSQSRDQPQHF
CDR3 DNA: TGTGCCAGCAGTCAATCCCGAGATCAGCCCCAGCATTTT

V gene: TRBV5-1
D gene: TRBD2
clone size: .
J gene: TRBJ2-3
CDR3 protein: CASSLWTSGGDTQYF
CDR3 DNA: TGCGCCAGCAGCTTGTGGACTAGCGGGGGAGATACGCAGTATTTT

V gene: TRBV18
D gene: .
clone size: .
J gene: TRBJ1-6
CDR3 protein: CASTGTNNSPLHF
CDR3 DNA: TGTGCCAGTACAGGGACGAATAATTCACCCCTCCACTTT

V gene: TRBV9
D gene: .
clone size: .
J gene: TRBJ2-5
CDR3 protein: CASSVGVGAREETQYF
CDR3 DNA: TGTGCCAGCAGCGTAGGTGTGGGGGCCCGAGAAGAGACCCAGTACTTC

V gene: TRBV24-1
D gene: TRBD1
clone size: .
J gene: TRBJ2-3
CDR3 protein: CATSDYRGRTDTQYF
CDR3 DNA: TGTGCCACCAGTGACTACAGGGGTCGCACAGATACGCAGTATTTT

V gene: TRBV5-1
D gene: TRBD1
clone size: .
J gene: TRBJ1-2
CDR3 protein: CASSLETTGGLYGYTF
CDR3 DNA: TGCGCCAGCAGCTTGGAAACGACAGGGGGCCTCTATGGCTACACCTTC

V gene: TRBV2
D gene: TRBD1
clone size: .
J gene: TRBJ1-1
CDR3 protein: CASSRDRGVNTEAFF
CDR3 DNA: TGTGCCAGCAGTCGAGACAGGGGTGTGAACACTGAAGCTTTCTTT

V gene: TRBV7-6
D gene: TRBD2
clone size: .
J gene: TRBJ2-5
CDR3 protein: CASSLGLAGARSQETQYF
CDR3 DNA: TGTGCCAGCAGCTTAGGACTAGCGGGGGCCCGAAGCCAAGAGACCCAGTACTTC

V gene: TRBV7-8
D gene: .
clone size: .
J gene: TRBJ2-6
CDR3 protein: CASSGQYSGANVLTF
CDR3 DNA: TGTGCCAGCAGCGGACAGTACTCTGGGGCCAACGTCCTGACTTTC

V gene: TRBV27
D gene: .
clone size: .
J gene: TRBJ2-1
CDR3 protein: CASNAGGDVNEQFF
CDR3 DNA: TGTGCCAGCAATGCTGGCGGGGATGTCAATGAGCAGTTCTTC

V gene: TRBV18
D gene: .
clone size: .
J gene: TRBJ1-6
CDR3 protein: CASSPSYGDSPLHF
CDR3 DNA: TGTGCCAGCTCCCCGTCGTACGGAGATTCACCCCTCCACTTT

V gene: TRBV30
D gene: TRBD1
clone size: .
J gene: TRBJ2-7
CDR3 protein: CAWTRGQGAYEQYF
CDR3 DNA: TGTGCCTGGACCAGGGGACAGGGGGCTTACGAGCAGTACTTC